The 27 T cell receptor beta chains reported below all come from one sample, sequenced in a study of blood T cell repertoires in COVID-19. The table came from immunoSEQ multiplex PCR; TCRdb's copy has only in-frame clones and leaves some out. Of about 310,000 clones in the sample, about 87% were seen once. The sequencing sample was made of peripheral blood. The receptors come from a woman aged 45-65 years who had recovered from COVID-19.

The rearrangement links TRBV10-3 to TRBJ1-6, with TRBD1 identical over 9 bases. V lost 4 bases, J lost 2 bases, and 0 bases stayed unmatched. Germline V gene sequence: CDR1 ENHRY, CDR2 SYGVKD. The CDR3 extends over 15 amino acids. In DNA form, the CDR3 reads TGTGCCATCAGTGGGACAGGGGCCTATAATTCACCCCTCCACTTT. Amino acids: CAISGTGAYNSPLHF.

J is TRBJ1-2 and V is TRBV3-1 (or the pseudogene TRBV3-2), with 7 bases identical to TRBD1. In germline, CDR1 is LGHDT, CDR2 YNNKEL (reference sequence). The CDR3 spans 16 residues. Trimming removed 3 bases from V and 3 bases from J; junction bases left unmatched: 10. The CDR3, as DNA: TGTGCCAGCAGCCATGCCCCATCAACAGGGGACTATGGCTACACCTTC. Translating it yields CASSHAPSTGDYGYTF.

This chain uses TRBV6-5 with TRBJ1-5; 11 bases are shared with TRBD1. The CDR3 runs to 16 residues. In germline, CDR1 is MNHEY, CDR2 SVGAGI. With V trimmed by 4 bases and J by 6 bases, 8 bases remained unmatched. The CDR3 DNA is TGTGCCAGCAGTTCCTCGGACAGGGGGCGGGCTCAGCCCCAGCATTTT. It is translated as CASSSSDRGRAQPQHF.

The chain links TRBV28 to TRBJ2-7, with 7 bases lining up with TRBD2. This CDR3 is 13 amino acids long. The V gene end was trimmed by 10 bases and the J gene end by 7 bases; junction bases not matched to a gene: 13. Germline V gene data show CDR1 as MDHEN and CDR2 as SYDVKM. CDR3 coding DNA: TGTGCCAACAAGCGGGAAGGATCGAGGGAGCAGTACTTC. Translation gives CANKREGSREQYF.

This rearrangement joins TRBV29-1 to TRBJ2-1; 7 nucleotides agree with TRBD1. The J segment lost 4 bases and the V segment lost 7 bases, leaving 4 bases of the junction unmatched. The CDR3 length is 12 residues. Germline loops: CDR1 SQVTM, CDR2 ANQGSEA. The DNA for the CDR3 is TGCAGCGCTGCGGACAGGTACAATGAGCAGTTCTTC. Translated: CSAADRYNEQFF.

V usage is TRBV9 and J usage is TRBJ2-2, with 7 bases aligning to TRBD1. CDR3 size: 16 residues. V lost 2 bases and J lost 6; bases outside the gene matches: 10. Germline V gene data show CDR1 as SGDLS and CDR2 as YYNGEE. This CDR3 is CASSVSYRGDSGELFF. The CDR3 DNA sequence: TGTGCCAGCAGCGTTTCGTACAGGGGAGATTCCGGGGAGCTGTTTTTT.

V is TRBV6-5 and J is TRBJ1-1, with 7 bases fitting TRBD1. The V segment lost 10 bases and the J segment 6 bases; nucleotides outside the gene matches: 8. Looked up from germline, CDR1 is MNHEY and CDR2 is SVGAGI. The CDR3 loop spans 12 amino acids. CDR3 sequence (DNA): TGTGCCACCCAAAGACAGGGCCCTGAAGCTTTCTTT. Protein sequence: CATQRQGPEAFF.

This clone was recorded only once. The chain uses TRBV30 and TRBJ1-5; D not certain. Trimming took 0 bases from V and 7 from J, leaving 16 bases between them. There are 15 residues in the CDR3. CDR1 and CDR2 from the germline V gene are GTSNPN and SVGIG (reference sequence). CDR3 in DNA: TGTGCCTGGAGTGTAAATTCCCTTGCGGAACAGCCCCAGCATTTT. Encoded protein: CAWSVNSLAEQPQHF.

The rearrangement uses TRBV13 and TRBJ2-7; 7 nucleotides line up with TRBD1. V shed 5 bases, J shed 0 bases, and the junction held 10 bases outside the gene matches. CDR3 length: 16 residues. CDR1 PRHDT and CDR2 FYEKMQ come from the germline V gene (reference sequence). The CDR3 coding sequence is TGTGCCAGCAGCCCAATGGGGACAGCGAGCTCCTACGAGCAGTACTTC. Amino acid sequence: CASSPMGTASSYEQYF.

For the CDR3, the DNA is TGTGCCAGCAGTGGACAGGGGGCTTCCTACGAGCAGTACTTC. Residues: CASSGQGASYEQYF. The chain couples TRBV2 to TRBJ2-7, with 10 positions matching TRBD1. V gave up 4 bases and J gave up 1 base; unmatched junction bases: 1. From germline, CDR1 is SNHLY and CDR2 FYNNEI. The length of the CDR3 is 14 residues.

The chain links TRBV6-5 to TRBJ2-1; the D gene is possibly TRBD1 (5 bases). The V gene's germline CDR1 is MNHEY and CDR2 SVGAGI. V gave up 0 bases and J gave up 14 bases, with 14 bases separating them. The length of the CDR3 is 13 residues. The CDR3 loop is CASSYSDVGPEFF. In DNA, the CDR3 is TGTGCCAGCAGTTACTCCGATGTGGGGCCTGAGTTCTTC.

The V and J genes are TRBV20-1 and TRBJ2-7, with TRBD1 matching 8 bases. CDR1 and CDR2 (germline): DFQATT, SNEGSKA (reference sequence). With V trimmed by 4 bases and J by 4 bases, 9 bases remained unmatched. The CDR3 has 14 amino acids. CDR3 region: CSANDRGSGYEQYF. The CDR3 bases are TGCAGTGCTAATGACAGGGGATCAGGATACGAGCAGTACTTC.

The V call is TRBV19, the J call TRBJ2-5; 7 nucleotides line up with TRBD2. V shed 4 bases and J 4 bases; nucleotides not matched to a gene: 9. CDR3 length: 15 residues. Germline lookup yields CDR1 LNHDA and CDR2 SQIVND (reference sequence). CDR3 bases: TGTGCCAGTAGTAGACCTGCGGGGGAGAGAGAGACCCAGTACTTC. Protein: CASSRPAGERETQYF.

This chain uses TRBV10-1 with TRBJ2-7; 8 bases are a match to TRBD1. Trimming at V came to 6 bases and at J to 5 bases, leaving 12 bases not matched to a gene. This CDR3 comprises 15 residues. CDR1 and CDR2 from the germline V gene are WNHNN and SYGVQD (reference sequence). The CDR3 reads CASSLSGTGFNEQYF. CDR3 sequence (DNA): TGCGCCAGCAGCCTGTCCGGGACAGGATTCAACGAGCAGTACTTC.

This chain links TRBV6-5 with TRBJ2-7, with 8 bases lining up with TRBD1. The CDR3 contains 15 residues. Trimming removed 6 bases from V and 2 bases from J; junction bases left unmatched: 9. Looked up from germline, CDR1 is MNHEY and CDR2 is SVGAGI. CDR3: CASSPDRGRTYEQYF. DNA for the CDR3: TGTGCCAGCAGCCCCGACAGGGGCCGTACCTACGAGCAGTACTTC.

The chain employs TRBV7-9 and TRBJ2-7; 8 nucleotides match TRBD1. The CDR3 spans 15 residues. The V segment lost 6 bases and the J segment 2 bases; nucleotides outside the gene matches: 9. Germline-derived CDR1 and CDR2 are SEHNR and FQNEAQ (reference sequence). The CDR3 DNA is TGTGCCAGCAGATGGGAGGACAGGGATGCCTACGAGCAGTACTTC. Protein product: CASRWEDRDAYEQYF.

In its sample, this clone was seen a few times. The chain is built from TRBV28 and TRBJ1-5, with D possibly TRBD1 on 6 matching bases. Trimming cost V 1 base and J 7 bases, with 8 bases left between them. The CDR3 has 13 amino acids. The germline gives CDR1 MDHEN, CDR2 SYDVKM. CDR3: CASSLSGDQPQHF. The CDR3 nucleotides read TGTGCCAGCAGTTTATCAGGGGACCAGCCCCAGCATTTT. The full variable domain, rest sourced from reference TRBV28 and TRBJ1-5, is DVKVTQSSRYLVKRTGEKVFLECVQDMDHENMFWYRQDPGLGLRLIYFSYDVKMKEKGDIPEGYSVSREKKERFSLILESASTNQTSMYLCASSLSGDQPQHFGDGTRLSIL.

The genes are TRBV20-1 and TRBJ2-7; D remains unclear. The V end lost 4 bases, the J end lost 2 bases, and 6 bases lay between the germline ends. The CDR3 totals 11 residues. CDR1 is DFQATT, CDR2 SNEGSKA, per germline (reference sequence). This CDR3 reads CSATGAYEQYF. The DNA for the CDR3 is TGCAGTGCTACGGGTGCCTACGAGCAGTACTTC.

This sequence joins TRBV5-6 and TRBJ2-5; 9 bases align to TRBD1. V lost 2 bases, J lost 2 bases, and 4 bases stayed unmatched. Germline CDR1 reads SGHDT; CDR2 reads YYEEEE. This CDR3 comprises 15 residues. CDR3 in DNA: TGTGCCAGCAGCTTCGTCGGGACAGGGCAAGAGACCCAGTACTTC. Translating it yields CASSFVGTGQETQYF. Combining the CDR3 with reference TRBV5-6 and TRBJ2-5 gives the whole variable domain DAGVTQSPTHLIKTRGQQVTLRCSPKSGHDTVSWYQQALGQGPQFIFQYYEEEERQRGNFPDRFSGHQFPNYSSELNVNALLLGDSALYLCASSFVGTGQETQYFGPGTRLLVL.

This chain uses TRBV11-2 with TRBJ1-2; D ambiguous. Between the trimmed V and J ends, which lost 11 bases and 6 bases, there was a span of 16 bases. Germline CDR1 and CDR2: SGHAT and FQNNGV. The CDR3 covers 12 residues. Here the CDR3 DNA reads TGTGCCGGAGAAGACGGTACTCATGGCTACACCTTC. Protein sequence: CAGEDGTHGYTF.

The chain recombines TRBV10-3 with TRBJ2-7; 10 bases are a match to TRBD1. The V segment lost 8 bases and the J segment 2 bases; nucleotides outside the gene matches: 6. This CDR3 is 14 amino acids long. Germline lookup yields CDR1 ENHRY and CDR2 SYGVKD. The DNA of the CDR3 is TGTGCCATCGGACCGGGACAGGGGACCTACGAGCAGTACTTC. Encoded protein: CAIGPGQGTYEQYF.

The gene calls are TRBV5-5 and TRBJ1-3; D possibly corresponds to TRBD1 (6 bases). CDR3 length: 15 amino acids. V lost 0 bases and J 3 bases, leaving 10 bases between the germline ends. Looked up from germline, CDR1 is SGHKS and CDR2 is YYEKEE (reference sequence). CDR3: CASSLESGVGNTIYF. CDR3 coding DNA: TGTGCCAGCAGCTTGGAATCAGGGGTTGGAAACACCATATATTTT.

The CDR3 DNA reads TGTGCCAGCAGCCAAGACGGGAGGCTGACCGGGGAGCTGTTTTTT. It specifies CASSQDGRLTGELFF. The chain links TRBV3-1 (or the pseudogene TRBV3-2) to TRBJ2-2; 7 positions agree with TRBD2. The germline V gene encodes CDR1 LGHDT and CDR2 YNNKEL (reference sequence). The CDR3 runs to 15 residues. V shed 0 bases, J shed 5 bases, and the junction held 3 bases outside the gene matches.

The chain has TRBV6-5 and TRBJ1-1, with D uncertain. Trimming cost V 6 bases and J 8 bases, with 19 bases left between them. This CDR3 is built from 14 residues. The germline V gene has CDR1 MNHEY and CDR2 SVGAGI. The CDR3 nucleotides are TGTGCCAGCAGAAGGGAGCCAGCCGGAAGGGAAGCTTTCTTT. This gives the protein CASRREPAGREAFF.

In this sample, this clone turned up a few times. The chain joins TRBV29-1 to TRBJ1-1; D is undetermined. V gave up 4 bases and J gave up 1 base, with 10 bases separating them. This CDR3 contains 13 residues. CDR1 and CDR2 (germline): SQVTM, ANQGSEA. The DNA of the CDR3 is TGCAGCGTTGTTCGGGAGGCGAACACTGAAGCTTTCTTT. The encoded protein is CSVVREANTEAFF.

In DNA, the CDR3 is TGCAGCGTTTGGTTGGTACGGCAGGGGTTCGGTGGCTACACCTTC. Residues: CSVWLVRQGFGGYTF. The gene calls are TRBV29-1 and TRBJ1-2; a weak D match, TRBD1 (6 bases). This CDR3 spans 15 amino acids. With 5 bases removed from V and 7 bases from J, the gap between germline ends came to 23 bases. CDR1 and CDR2 (germline): SQVTM, ANQGSEA.

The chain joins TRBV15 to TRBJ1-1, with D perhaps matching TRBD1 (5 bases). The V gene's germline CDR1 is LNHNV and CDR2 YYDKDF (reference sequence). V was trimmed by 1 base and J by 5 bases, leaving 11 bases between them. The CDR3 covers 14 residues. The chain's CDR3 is CATSRGGARTEAFF. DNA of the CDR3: TGTGCCACCAGCAGAGGTGGGGCGCGGACTGAAGCTTTCTTT. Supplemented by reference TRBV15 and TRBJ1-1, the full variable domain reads DAMVIQNPRYQVTQFGKPVTLSCSQTLNHNVMYWYQQKSSQAPKLLFHYYDKDFNNEADTPDNFQSRRPNTSFCFLDIRSPGLGDTAMYLCATSRGGARTEAFFGQGTRLTVV.